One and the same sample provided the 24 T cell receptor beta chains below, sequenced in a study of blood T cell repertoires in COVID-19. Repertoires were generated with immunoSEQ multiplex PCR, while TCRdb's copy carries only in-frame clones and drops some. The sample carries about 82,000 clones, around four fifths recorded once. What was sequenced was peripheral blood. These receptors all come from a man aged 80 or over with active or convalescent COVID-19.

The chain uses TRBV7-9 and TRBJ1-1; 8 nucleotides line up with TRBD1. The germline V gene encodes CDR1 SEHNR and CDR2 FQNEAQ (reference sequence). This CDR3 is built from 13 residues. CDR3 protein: CVLRGHTNTEAFF. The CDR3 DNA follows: TGTGTCCTCAGGGGGCACACGAACACTGAAGCTTTCTTT.

Here the CDR3 DNA reads TGTGCCAGCAGCCAACGAAGCGGGGGGGCCTTTTCCGGGGAGCTGTTTTTT. Residues: CASSQRSGGAFSGELFF. The chain links TRBV4-2 to TRBJ2-2; 10 bases map to TRBD2. This CDR3 comprises 17 residues. V shed 2 bases and J 6 bases; nucleotides not matched to a gene: 9. Germline-derived CDR1 and CDR2 are LGHNA and YNFKEQ.

The CDR3 protein is CASSRQLNTEAFF. DNA of the CDR3: TGTGCCAGCAGTCGACAGTTGAACACTGAAGCTTTCTTT. The gene calls are TRBV9 and TRBJ1-1, with D possibly being TRBD1 (5 bases). Trimming left V 5 bases short and J 0 bases short, with 8 bases between. This CDR3 spans 13 amino acids. CDR1 SGDLS and CDR2 YYNGEE come from the germline V gene.

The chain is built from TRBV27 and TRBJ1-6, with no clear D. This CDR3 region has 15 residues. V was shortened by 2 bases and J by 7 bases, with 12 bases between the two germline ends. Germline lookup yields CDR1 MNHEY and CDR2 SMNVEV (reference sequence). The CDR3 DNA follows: TGTGCCAGCAGTTTACTATCTTCGGTAAATTCACCCCTCCACTTT. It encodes CASSLLSSVNSPLHF.

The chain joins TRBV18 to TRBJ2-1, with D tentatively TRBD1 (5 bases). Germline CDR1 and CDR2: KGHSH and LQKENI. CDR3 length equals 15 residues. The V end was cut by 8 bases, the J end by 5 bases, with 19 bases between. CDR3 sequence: CASATQGPVNNEQFF. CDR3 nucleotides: TGTGCCAGCGCAACCCAGGGCCCGGTTAACAATGAGCAGTTCTTC.

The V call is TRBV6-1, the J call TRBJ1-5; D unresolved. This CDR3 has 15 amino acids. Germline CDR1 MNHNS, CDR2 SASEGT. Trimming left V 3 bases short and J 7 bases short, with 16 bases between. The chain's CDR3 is CASSEALGRRQPQHF. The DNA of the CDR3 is TGTGCCAGCAGTGAGGCCCTGGGGAGAAGACAGCCCCAGCATTTT.

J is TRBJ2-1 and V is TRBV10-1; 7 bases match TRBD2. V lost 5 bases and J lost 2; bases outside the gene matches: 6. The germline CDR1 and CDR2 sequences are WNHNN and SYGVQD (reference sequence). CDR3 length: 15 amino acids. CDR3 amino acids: CASSLAGDAYNEQFF. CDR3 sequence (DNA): TGCGCCAGCAGTTTAGCGGGCGACGCCTACAATGAGCAGTTCTTC.

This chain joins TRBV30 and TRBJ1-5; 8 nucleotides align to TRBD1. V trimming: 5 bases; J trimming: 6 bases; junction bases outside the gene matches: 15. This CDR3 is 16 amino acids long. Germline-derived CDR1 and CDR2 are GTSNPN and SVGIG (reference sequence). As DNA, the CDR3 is TGTGCCTGGTCGCCATCCCCAGGGGGCAGGGGTCAGCCCCAGCATTTT. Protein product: CAWSPSPGGRGQPQHF.

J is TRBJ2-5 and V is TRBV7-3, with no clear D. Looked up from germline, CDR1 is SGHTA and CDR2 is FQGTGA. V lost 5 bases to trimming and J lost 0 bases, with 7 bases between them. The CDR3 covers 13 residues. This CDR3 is CASSTDNQETQYF. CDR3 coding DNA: TGTGCCAGCAGCACAGACAACCAAGAGACCCAGTACTTC.

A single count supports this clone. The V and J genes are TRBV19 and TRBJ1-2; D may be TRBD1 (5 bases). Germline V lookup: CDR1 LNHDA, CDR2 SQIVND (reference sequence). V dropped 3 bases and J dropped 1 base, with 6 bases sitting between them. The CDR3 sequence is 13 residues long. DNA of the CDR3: TGTGCCAGTAGTATGGGGGGTAACTATGGCTACACCTTC. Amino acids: CASSMGGNYGYTF. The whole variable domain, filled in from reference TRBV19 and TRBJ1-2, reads DGGITQSPKYLFRKEGQNVTLSCEQNLNHDAMYWYRQDPGQGLRLIYYSQIVNDFQKGDIAEGYSVSREKKESFPLTVTSAQKNPTAFYLCASSMGGNYGYTFGSGTRLTVV.

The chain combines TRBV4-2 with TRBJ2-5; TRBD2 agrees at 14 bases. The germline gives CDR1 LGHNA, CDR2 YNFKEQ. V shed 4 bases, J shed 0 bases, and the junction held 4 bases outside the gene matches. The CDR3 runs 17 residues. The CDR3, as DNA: TGTGCCAGCAGCCCGGGGACTAGCGGGGGATACCAAGAGACCCAGTACTTC. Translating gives CASSPGTSGGYQETQYF.

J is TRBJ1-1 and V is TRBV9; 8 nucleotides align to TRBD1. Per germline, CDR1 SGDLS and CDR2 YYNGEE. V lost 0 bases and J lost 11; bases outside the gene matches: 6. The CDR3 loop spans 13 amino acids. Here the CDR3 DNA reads TGTGCCAGCAGCGTAGGCCGGGACAGGAAGGCTTTCTTT. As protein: CASSVGRDRKAFF.

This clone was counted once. Here the CDR3 DNA reads TGTGCCAGCAGCCAAAGGGAGACTTATGGCTACACCTTC. Translation gives CASSQRETYGYTF. V gene TRBV4-2 combines with J gene TRBJ1-2; D gene unclear. This CDR3 has 13 amino acids. Per the germline V gene, CDR1 is LGHNA and CDR2 is YNFKEQ. V was pared by 2 bases and J by 5 bases, with 9 bases between.

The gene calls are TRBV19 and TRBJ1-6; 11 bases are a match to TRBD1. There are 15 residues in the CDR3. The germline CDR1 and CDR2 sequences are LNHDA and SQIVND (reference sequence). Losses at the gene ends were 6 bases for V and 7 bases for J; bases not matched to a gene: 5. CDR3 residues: CASRSRDRGNSPLHF. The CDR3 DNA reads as TGTGCCAGTAGGAGCCGGGACAGGGGGAATTCACCCCTCCACTTT.

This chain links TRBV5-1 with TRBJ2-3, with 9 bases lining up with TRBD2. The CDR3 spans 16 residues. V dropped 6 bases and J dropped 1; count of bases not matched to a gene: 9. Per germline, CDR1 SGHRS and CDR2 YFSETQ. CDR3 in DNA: TGCGCCAGCACCCCCTTAGCGGGAGTGGGCACAGATACGCAGTATTTT. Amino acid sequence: CASTPLAGVGTDTQYF. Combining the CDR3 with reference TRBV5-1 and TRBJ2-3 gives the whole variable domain KAGVTQTPRYLIKTRGQQVTLSCSPISGHRSVSWYQQTPGQGLQFLFEYFSETQRNKGNFPGRFSGRQFSNSRSEMNVSTLELGDSALYLCASTPLAGVGTDTQYFGPGTRLTVL.

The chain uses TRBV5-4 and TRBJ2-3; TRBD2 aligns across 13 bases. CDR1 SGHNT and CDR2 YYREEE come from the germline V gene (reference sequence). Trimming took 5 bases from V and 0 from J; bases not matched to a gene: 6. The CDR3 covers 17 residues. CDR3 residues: CASRRLAGGPSTDTQYF. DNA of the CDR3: TGTGCCAGCAGAAGACTAGCGGGGGGCCCAAGCACAGATACGCAGTATTTT.

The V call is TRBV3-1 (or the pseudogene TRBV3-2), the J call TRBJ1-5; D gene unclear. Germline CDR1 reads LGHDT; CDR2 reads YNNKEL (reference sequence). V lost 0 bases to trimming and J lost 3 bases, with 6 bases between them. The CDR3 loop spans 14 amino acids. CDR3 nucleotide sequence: TGTGCCAGCAGCCAAGACCCCTTCAATCAGCCCCAGCATTTT. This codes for CASSQDPFNQPQHF.

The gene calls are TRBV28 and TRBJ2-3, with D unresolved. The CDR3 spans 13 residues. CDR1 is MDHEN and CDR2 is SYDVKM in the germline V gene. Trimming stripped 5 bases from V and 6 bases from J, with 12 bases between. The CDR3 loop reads CASSPPSVDTQYF. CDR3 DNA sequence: TGTGCCAGCAGTCCCCCCTCCGTGGATACGCAGTATTTT.

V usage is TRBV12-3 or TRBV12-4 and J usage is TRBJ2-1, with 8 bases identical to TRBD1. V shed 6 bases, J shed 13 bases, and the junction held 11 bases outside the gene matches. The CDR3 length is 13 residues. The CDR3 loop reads CASRSGGLGSQFF. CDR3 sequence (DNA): TGTGCCAGCAGGTCAGGGGGCTTGGGCTCACAGTTCTTC.

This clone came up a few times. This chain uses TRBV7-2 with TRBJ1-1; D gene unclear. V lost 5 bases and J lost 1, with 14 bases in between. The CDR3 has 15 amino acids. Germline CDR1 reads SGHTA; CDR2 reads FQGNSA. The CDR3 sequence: CASSPQTNPNTEAFF. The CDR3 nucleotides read TGTGCCAGCAGCCCGCAGACAAACCCGAACACTGAAGCTTTCTTT.

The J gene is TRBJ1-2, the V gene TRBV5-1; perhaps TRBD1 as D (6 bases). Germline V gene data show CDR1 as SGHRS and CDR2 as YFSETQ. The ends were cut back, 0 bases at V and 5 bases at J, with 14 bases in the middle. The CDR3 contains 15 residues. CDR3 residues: CASSLVGGGPYGYTF. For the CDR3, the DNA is TGCGCCAGCAGCTTGGTTGGGGGCGGGCCATATGGCTACACCTTC.

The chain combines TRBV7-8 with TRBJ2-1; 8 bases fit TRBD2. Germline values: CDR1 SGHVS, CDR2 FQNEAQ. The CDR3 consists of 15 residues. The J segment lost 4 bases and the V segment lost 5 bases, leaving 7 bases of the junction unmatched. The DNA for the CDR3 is TGTGCCAGCAGCGATAGCGGGACTACTTACAATGAGCAGTTCTTC. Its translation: CASSDSGTTYNEQFF.

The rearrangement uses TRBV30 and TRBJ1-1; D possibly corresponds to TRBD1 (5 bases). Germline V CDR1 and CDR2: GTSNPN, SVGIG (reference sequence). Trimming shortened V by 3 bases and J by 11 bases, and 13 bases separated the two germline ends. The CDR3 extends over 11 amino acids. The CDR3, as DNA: TGTGCCTGGAGACCCGGGAGGGACGCTTTCTTT. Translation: CAWRPGRDAFF. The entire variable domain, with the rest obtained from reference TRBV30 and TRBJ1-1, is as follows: SQTIHQWPATLVQPVGSPLSLECTVEGTSNPNLYWYRQAAGRGLQLLFYSVGIGQISSEVPQNLSASRPQDRQFILSSKKLLLSDSGFYLCAWRPGRDAFFGQGTRLTVV.

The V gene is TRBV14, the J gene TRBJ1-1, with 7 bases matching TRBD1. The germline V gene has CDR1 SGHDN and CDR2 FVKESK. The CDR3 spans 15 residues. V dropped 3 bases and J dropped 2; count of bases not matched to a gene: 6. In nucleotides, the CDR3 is TGTGCCAGCAGCCACTTGGGGACAGCTAACACTGAAGCTTTCTTT. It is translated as CASSHLGTANTEAFF.